This TCR beta chain was obtained from a study of OX40 agonist ivuxolimab in advanced cancers. Trimming pared 0 bases from V and 0 bases from J, leaving 8 bases between. Germline-derived CDR1 and CDR2 are LGHNA and YNFKEQ. The CDR3 covers 15 residues. The repertoire was sequenced with immunoSEQ multiplex PCR; TCRdb's copy has only in-frame clones and lacks some. This table has around 70,000 clones, roughly 86% appearing once. The V call is TRBV4-2, the J call TRBJ2-5, with D hard to call. This sequence originates from an adult with an advanced solid tumor such as melanoma, head and neck, liver or kidney cancer. The specimen comprised CD4+ or CD8+ T cells sorted from blood, sampled in a trial of the OX40 agonist ivuxolimab. In DNA form, the CDR3 reads TGTGCCAGCAGCCAAGATTCAAATTACCAAGAGACCCAGTACTTC. This encodes CASSQDSNYQETQYF.